This TCR beta chain is from a study of T cell repertoires in cytomegalovirus infection. Looking at the study overall: Newly reported HLA-C-restricted and thoroughly characterized HLA-B-restricted CMV epitopes were employed. Both CMV infection and a matching HLA type were indicated by public TCR beta signatures.

CDR3 length: 13 amino acids. Trimming left V 0 bases short and J 4 bases short, with 7 bases between. Looked up from germline, CDR1 is SGHDT and CDR2 is YYEEEE. TCRdb independently ran MiXCR on the reads; one entry per CDR3 protein. The data show about 71,000 distinct CDR3 sequences, 20% seen once. General observations from the study: HLA-C-restricted CMV clonotypes gave the most frequent clonotype in two of eight donors. Cumulative public TCR beta family frequency identified CMV carriers with the relevant HLA.

Remarks on this clonotype: Antigen specificity is unknown.

The origin of this receptor is a human donor in good health (CMV status not recorded). Some clones in this sample may be carry-over from other donors' samples. Sequenced material: CD8+ T cells from cultured PBMCs, taken from culture after CMV antigen stimulation. The chain combines TRBV5-6 with TRBJ1-2; no clear D. In DNA, the CDR3 is TGTGCCAGCAGCTTGGGACATCGCTATGGCTACACCTTC. It specifies CASSLGHRYGYTF.